A selection of T cell receptor beta chains follows, all from one sample in a study of T cells in Graves' hyperthyroidism and ophthalmopathy. TCRdb reanalysed the multiplex PCR reads using MiXCR and keeps one entry per CDR3 protein. The sample carries 490,000 or so distinct CDR3 sequences, about 16% recorded once. The source material was blood. The origin of the receptors is a young woman with Graves' ophthalmopathy. Each CDR3 is given with its conserved first and last residue. Each record gives: V gene, clone size, D gene, J gene, CDR3 DNA, CDR3 protein. The D gene is left open where the match is weak. Size is omitted from some rows. Given values are once, few, many or a class for expanded clones.

v_gene: TRBV28
abundance: many
d_gene: -
j_gene: TRBJ1-3
CDR3nt: TGTGCCAGCCTCAAATCTGGAAACACCATATATTTT
CDR3aa: CASLKSGNTIYF

v_gene: TRBV13
abundance: many
d_gene: -
j_gene: TRBJ2-2
CDR3nt: TGTGCCAGCAGCAGCTACGGACGTAACGGGGGGGAGCTGTTTTTT
CDR3aa: CASSSYGRNGGELFF

v_gene: TRBV2
abundance: many
d_gene: -
j_gene: TRBJ2-7
CDR3nt: TGTGCCAGCAAGGCCACCACCTACGAGCAGTACTTC
CDR3aa: CASKATTYEQYF

v_gene: TRBV6-1
abundance: many
d_gene: -
j_gene: TRBJ2-7
CDR3nt: TGTGCCAGCAGTGAAGCGTGGGGTCAAGCCGAGCAGTACTTC
CDR3aa: CASSEAWGQAEQYF

v_gene: TRBV11-2
abundance: many
d_gene: -
j_gene: TRBJ2-5
CDR3nt: TGTGCCAGCAGCTTAGTCGGGGTTGAGACCCAGTACTTC
CDR3aa: CASSLVGVETQYF

v_gene: TRBV7-8
abundance: many
d_gene: TRBD1
j_gene: TRBJ2-7
CDR3nt: TGTGCCAGCAGCTCCTCAAGGTGGCAGGGGGCCTACGAGCAGTACTTC
CDR3aa: CASSSSRWQGAYEQYF

v_gene: TRBV10-3
abundance: -
d_gene: -
j_gene: TRBJ2-7
CDR3nt: TGTGCCATCAGTGATCTAGAAGACGAGCAGTACTTC
CDR3aa: CAISDLEDEQYF

v_gene: TRBV25-1
abundance: -
d_gene: TRBD1
j_gene: TRBJ2-5
CDR3nt: TGTGCCAGCAGGGGGGACAGGGTTAAAGGAGAGACCCAGTACTTC
CDR3aa: CASRGDRVKGETQYF

v_gene: TRBV28
abundance: many
d_gene: -
j_gene: TRBJ2-1
CDR3nt: TGTGCCAGCAGTTTACAGCCCCAGGAAGAGCAGTTCTTC
CDR3aa: CASSLQPQEEQFF

v_gene: TRBV28
abundance: few
d_gene: -
j_gene: TRBJ2-7
CDR3nt: TGTGCCAGCAGTTTAACGAGGGGTCGCTCCTACGAGCAGTACTTC
CDR3aa: CASSLTRGRSYEQYF

v_gene: TRBV5-1
abundance: many
d_gene: -
j_gene: TRBJ2-1
CDR3nt: TGCGCCTCTCGACCGAGCTCCTACAATGAGCAGTTCTTC
CDR3aa: CASRPSSYNEQFF

v_gene: TRBV28
abundance: many
d_gene: TRBD1
j_gene: TRBJ2-1
CDR3nt: TGTGCCAGCAGTTTTCGGACAGGCGGAGTTAAAAGGGTATACAATGAGCAGTTCTTC
CDR3aa: CASSFRTGGVKRVYNEQFF

v_gene: TRBV19
abundance: few
d_gene: -
j_gene: TRBJ2-2
CDR3nt: TGTGCCAGTAGTATTAGTTCCGGGGTTGCCGGGGAGCTGTTTTTT
CDR3aa: CASSISSGVAGELFF

v_gene: TRBV7-9
abundance: -
d_gene: -
j_gene: TRBJ2-7
CDR3nt: TGTGCCAGCAGCCCCCGCGAATTAGCTTCCCACGAGCAGTACTTC
CDR3aa: CASSPRELASHEQYF

v_gene: TRBV10-3
abundance: -
d_gene: -
j_gene: TRBJ2-3
CDR3nt: TGTGCCATCAGTGGGGACGGGACAGATACGCAGTATTTT
CDR3aa: CAISGDGTDTQYF

v_gene: TRBV2
abundance: -
d_gene: -
j_gene: TRBJ2-2
CDR3nt: TGTGCCAGCAGTGAACTTCTCCGGGGGTCCGGGGAGCTGTTTTTT
CDR3aa: CASSELLRGSGELFF

v_gene: TRBV30
abundance: -
d_gene: -
j_gene: TRBJ1-6
CDR3nt: TGTGCCTGGAGATACAGGGATAATTCACCCCTCCACTTT
CDR3aa: CAWRYRDNSPLHF

v_gene: TRBV2
abundance: many
d_gene: TRBD2
j_gene: TRBJ2-7
CDR3nt: TGTGCCAGCAGTGAATTCCTAGCGGGAGACTACGAGCAGTACTTC
CDR3aa: CASSEFLAGDYEQYF

v_gene: TRBV5-6
abundance: few
d_gene: TRBD1
j_gene: TRBJ1-5
CDR3nt: TGTGCCAGCAGCGCCACAGGGGTGAGCAATCAGCCCCAGCATTTT
CDR3aa: CASSATGVSNQPQHF

v_gene: TRBV4-3
abundance: -
d_gene: -
j_gene: TRBJ1-5
CDR3nt: TGCGCCAGCAGCCAAGATGGTGGGGTGGGACAGCCCCAGCATTTT
CDR3aa: CASSQDGGVGQPQHF

v_gene: TRBV6-1
abundance: few
d_gene: -
j_gene: TRBJ1-5
CDR3nt: TGTGCCAGCAGTTACGCGGGCCCCCGGGATCAGCCCCAGCATTTT
CDR3aa: CASSYAGPRDQPQHF

v_gene: TRBV20-1
abundance: -
d_gene: TRBD1
j_gene: TRBJ2-7
CDR3nt: TGCAGGGCCGGACAGGGGTACCACGAGCAGTACTTC
CDR3aa: CRAGQGYHEQYF

v_gene: TRBV7-2
abundance: many
d_gene: -
j_gene: TRBJ2-1
CDR3nt: TGTGCCAGCAGCTTAAGTCAGTCAGGAGGCAGGAATGAGCAGTTCTTC
CDR3aa: CASSLSQSGGRNEQFF

v_gene: TRBV11-2
abundance: many
d_gene: -
j_gene: TRBJ2-2
CDR3nt: TGTGCCACCCATCCAGCTTGGAACACCGGGGAGCTGTTTTTT
CDR3aa: CATHPAWNTGELFF

v_gene: TRBV7-2
abundance: -
d_gene: -
j_gene: TRBJ2-7
CDR3nt: TGTGCCAGCAGCTTAGAGAGGCCGCCTAGCGAGCAGTACTTC
CDR3aa: CASSLERPPSEQYF

v_gene: TRBV7-9
abundance: many
d_gene: -
j_gene: TRBJ1-5
CDR3nt: TGTGCCAGCAGCCCCATTGAGAGAGATCAGCCCCAGCATTTT
CDR3aa: CASSPIERDQPQHF

v_gene: TRBV4-2
abundance: few
d_gene: TRBD2
j_gene: TRBJ2-1
CDR3nt: TGTGCCAGCAGCCATGGACTAGCGGGTTACAATGAGCAGTTCTTC
CDR3aa: CASSHGLAGYNEQFF

v_gene: TRBV29-1
abundance: few
d_gene: TRBD1
j_gene: TRBJ2-1
CDR3nt: TGCAGCATAGGGACAGGGTACAATGAGCAGTTCTTC
CDR3aa: CSIGTGYNEQFF

v_gene: TRBV7-2
abundance: many
d_gene: TRBD1
j_gene: TRBJ2-7
CDR3nt: TGTGCCAGCAGCTTAGCCGGGACAGGGAACTACGAGCAGTACTTC
CDR3aa: CASSLAGTGNYEQYF

v_gene: TRBV2
abundance: -
d_gene: -
j_gene: TRBJ2-7
CDR3nt: TGTGCCAGCAGTGAAGCGCAATTCCAGCGATCCTACGAGCAGTACTTC
CDR3aa: CASSEAQFQRSYEQYF

v_gene: TRBV25-1
abundance: -
d_gene: TRBD1
j_gene: TRBJ2-7
CDR3nt: TGTGCCAGCAGTGAACAGGGACAGGTTCGGTACGAGCAGTACTTC
CDR3aa: CASSEQGQVRYEQYF

v_gene: TRBV3-1
abundance: many
d_gene: -
j_gene: TRBJ2-7
CDR3nt: TGTGCCAGCAGCCAAGGATCAGGGCTCTCCTACGAGCAGTACTTC
CDR3aa: CASSQGSGLSYEQYF

v_gene: TRBV3-1
abundance: many
d_gene: TRBD2
j_gene: TRBJ2-1
CDR3nt: TGTGCCAGCAGCCAAGATATAGCGGGGGAGCAGTTCTTC
CDR3aa: CASSQDIAGEQFF

v_gene: TRBV19
abundance: -
d_gene: -
j_gene: TRBJ1-1
CDR3nt: TGTGCCAGTAGTATGAATTTAATTGAGGAAAGGGCTGAAGCTTTCTTT
CDR3aa: CASSMNLIEERAEAFF